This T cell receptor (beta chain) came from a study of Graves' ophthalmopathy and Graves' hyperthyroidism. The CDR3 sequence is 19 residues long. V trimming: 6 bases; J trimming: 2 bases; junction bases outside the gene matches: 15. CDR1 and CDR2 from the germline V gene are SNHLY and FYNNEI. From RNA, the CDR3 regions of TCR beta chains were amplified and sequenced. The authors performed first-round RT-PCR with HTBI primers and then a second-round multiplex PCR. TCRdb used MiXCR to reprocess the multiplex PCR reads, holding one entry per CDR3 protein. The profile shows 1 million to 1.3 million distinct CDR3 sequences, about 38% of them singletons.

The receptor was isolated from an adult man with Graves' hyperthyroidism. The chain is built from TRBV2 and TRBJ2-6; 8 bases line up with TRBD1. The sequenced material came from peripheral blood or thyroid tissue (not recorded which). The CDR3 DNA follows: TGTGCCAGCAGCCAAGAAGGCAGGGGGCTCATGACTGGGGCCAACGTCCTGACTTTC. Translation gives CASSQEGRGLMTGANVLTF.